The source of this T cell receptor (beta chain) is a study of cytomegalovirus exposure and HLA in healthy donors. Regarding this clone: The junction and the germline gene differ at one end; a read error may be behind it. At the DNA level, this CDR3 is encoded by other sequences in the same sample as well.

The primer mix had 60 Vbeta and 13 Jbeta primers. Clones were sequenced by immunoSEQ multiplex PCR, and TCRdb holds only the in-frame ones, with some missing. The data show about 200,000 clones, more than 60% seen once. The clonotype comes from a woman in her 30s in good health and CMV-seropositive. Source material: PBMCs.

CDR3 nucleotides: TGTGCCAGTAGTATTGGCAGGGACAGGTCACCCCTACACTTT. Translating it yields CASSIGRDRSPLHF. The gene calls are TRBV19 and TRBJ1-6; 8 bases match TRBD1. Per the germline V gene, CDR1 is LNHDA and CDR2 is SQIVND (reference sequence). The length of the CDR3 is 14 residues. The variable domain in full, with the rest retrieved from reference TRBV19 and TRBJ1-6, is DGGITQSPKYLFRKEGQNVTLSCEQNLNHDAMYWYRQDPGQGLRLIYYSQIVNDFQKGDIAEGYSVSREKKESFPLTVTSAQKNPTAFYLCASSIGRDRSPLHFGNGTRLTVT.